The 31 T cell receptor beta chains below all came from one sample that was sequenced in a study of blood T cell repertoires in COVID-19. Clones were sequenced by immunoSEQ multiplex PCR, and TCRdb holds only the in-frame ones, with some missing. The table has 45,000 to 65,000 clones, just over 85% seen once; the top ten hold about 4.2%. Sample: peripheral blood. Receptors originate from a man of 80 years or more with active COVID-19.

This chain links TRBV9 with TRBJ2-1; TRBD2 agrees at 7 bases. Unmatched junction bases numbered 3, after V lost 0 bases and J lost 0 bases. The length of the CDR3 is 16 residues. Germline CDR1 and CDR2: SGDLS and YYNGEE. CDR3 region: CASSVAGRSSYNEQFF. CDR3 nucleotide sequence: TGTGCCAGCAGCGTAGCCGGGAGGAGCTCCTACAATGAGCAGTTCTTC.

The V gene is TRBV13, the J gene TRBJ1-4, with 7 bases that match TRBD1. This CDR3 is built from 14 residues. Germline CDR1 is PRHDT and CDR2 is FYEKMQ (reference sequence). With V trimmed by 6 bases and J by 8 bases, 9 bases remained unmatched. The CDR3 is CASRERQGQEKLFF. CDR3 bases: TGTGCCAGCAGAGAGAGACAGGGCCAAGAAAAACTGTTTTTT.

The V call is TRBV28, the J call TRBJ2-4; D may be TRBD1 (5 bases). The CDR3 length is 13 residues. With 4 bases removed from V and 6 bases from J, the gap between germline ends came to 10 bases. CDR1 and CDR2 from the germline V gene are MDHEN and SYDVKM. CDR3 in DNA: TGTGCCAGCAGTTCCACCGACAGAAACATTCAGTACTTC. Translating gives CASSSTDRNIQYF. Together with reference TRBV28 and TRBJ2-4, the CDR3 gives the full variable domain: DVKVTQSSRYLVKRTGEKVFLECVQDMDHENMFWYRQDPGLGLRLIYFSYDVKMKEKGDIPEGYSVSREKKERFSLILESASTNQTSMYLCASSSTDRNIQYFGAGTRLSVL.

The chain uses TRBV7-2 and TRBJ1-5, with TRBD1 as a possible D gene (5 bases). The CDR3 is 14 residues long. From germline, CDR1 is SGHTA and CDR2 FQGNSA. The ends were cut back, 1 base at V and 7 bases at J, with 11 bases in the middle. The CDR3 coding sequence is TGTGCCAGCAGCTTAGAACGACAGTCACAGCCCCAGCATTTT. Amino acid sequence: CASSLERQSQPQHF.

By share of the sample, this clone is medium-sized (0.01 to 0.1%). The chain uses TRBV7-2 and TRBJ2-2; D gene uncertain. Trimming cost V 4 bases and J 2 bases, with 11 bases left between them. Germline values: CDR1 SGHTA, CDR2 FQGNSA. The CDR3 spans 15 residues. The CDR3 bases are TGTGCCAGCAGCTCCGCTCCTAGAAACACCGGGGAGCTGTTTTTT. Its protein is CASSSAPRNTGELFF.

Turning to this clone: Other DNA sequences within the sample encode an identical CDR3. This chain uses TRBV5-1 with TRBJ2-1; TRBD2 matches 11 bases. This CDR3 region has 16 residues. With 0 bases clipped from V and 3 bases from J, the junction kept 2 bases outside the gene matches. Germline loops: CDR1 SGHRS, CDR2 YFSETQ. The CDR3: CASSLEGTSGYNEQFF. The CDR3 bases are TGCGCCAGCAGCTTGGAGGGGACTAGCGGCTACAATGAGCAGTTCTTC.

The V gene is TRBV30, the J gene TRBJ1-3; 7 nucleotides match TRBD1. The CDR3 is made up of 15 amino acids. Germline V gene sequence: CDR1 GTSNPN, CDR2 SVGIG (reference sequence). V lost 5 bases and J lost 2; bases outside the gene matches: 9. CDR3 DNA: TGTGCCTGGCAAAGCGACAGGGCGGCTGGAAACACCATATATTTT. As protein: CAWQSDRAAGNTIYF.

The chain's CDR3 is CASSLVGGYEQYF. CDR3 nucleotides: TGTGCCAGCAGCTTAGTCGGCGGTTACGAGCAGTACTTC. The chain employs TRBV7-2 and TRBJ2-7; D call uncertain. The CDR3 covers 13 residues. Germline assignment: CDR1 SGHTA and CDR2 FQGNSA. The germline V and J ends were trimmed by 1 base and 4 bases, with 8 bases remaining between them.

This clone was seen more than once but under ten times. The chain has TRBV27 and TRBJ1-1, with 8 bases identical to TRBD1. Germline V gene lookup returns CDR1 MNHEY and CDR2 SMNVEV (reference sequence). J gave up 5 bases and V 0 bases, and 5 bases lay outside the gene matches. CDR3 size: 15 residues. This CDR3 is CASSLSSRGQTEAFF. In DNA, the CDR3 is TGTGCCAGCAGTTTATCGTCCAGGGGGCAAACTGAAGCTTTCTTT.

In its sample, this clone was seen once. The DNA of the CDR3 is TGTGCCAGCAGTTCGCCACAGGGATTGCACACTGAAGCTTTCTTT. Protein product: CASSSPQGLHTEAFF. This sequence joins TRBV28 and TRBJ1-1; maybe TRBD1 (6 bases). Germline V CDR1 and CDR2: MDHEN, SYDVKM. The CDR3 has 15 amino acids. The V and J ends lost 4 bases and 3 bases respectively, with 15 bases between them.

The chain is built from TRBV6-6 and TRBJ1-6; D not certain. V was pared by 2 bases and J by 5 bases, with 10 bases between. Per germline, CDR1 MNHNY and CDR2 SVGAGI (reference sequence). The CDR3 is 15 residues long. CDR3 DNA: TGTGCCAGCAGTTACGGCTTGGAGGATAATTCACCCCTCCACTTT. Translated: CASSYGLEDNSPLHF.

V gene TRBV5-1 combines with J gene TRBJ2-3, with a tentative D call TRBD1 (6 bases). The germline V and J ends were trimmed by 4 bases and 0 bases, with 12 bases remaining between them. The V gene's germline CDR1 is SGHRS and CDR2 YFSETQ. CDR3 size: 15 residues. Here the CDR3 DNA reads TGCGCCAGCAGCACCAGACAGGTTAGCACAGATACGCAGTATTTT. As protein: CASSTRQVSTDTQYF. Complete variable domain (other parts from reference TRBV5-1 and TRBJ2-3): KAGVTQTPRYLIKTRGQQVTLSCSPISGHRSVSWYQQTPGQGLQFLFEYFSETQRNKGNFPGRFSGRQFSNSRSEMNVSTLELGDSALYLCASSTRQVSTDTQYFGPGTRLTVL.

This clone was counted a few times. The chain couples TRBV5-4 to TRBJ1-3; D gene unclear. CDR1 is SGHNT, CDR2 YYREEE, per germline (reference sequence). V lost 4 bases and J 4 bases, leaving 15 bases between the germline ends. The CDR3 runs 15 residues. CDR3 protein: CASSMTEGLGNTIYF. CDR3 in DNA: TGTGCCAGCAGCATGACCGAGGGTCTCGGAAACACCATATATTTT.

DNA of the CDR3: TGTGCCAGCAGCCCGGACTCAACAGGGTTGCACACTGAAGCTTTCTTT. Protein: CASSPDSTGLHTEAFF. The chain links TRBV7-2 to TRBJ1-1, with D maybe TRBD1 (6 bases). Germline assignment: CDR1 SGHTA and CDR2 FQGNSA. This CDR3 contains 16 residues. The V end lost 5 bases, the J end lost 3 bases, and 19 bases lay between the germline ends.

This clone came up a few times. The chain uses TRBV10-3 and TRBJ2-1; D unresolved. CDR1 is ENHRY and CDR2 is SYGVKD in the germline V gene. Trimming left V 3 bases short and J 7 bases short, with 7 bases between. This CDR3 has 12 amino acids. The CDR3 protein is CAISETKNEQFF. The CDR3 coding sequence is TGTGCCATCAGTGAAACTAAAAATGAGCAGTTCTTC.

The chain uses TRBV12-3 or TRBV12-4 and TRBJ1-2; a possible D gene is TRBD1 (5 bases). Trimming left V 9 bases short and J 1 base short, with 9 bases between. CDR3 size: 12 residues. The CDR3 DNA follows: TGTGCCAGTAAGACAGATAACTATGGCTACACCTTC. The encoded protein is CASKTDNYGYTF.

The V gene is TRBV5-5, the J gene TRBJ1-2, with D possibly matching TRBD1 (6 bases). CDR3 size: 14 residues. Between the trimmed V and J ends, which lost 1 base and 5 bases, there was a span of 12 bases. Germline assignment: CDR1 SGHKS and CDR2 YYEKEE (reference sequence). The CDR3 here is CASSLRGAEYGYTF. The DNA of the CDR3 is TGTGCCAGCAGCTTGCGGGGGGCTGAGTATGGCTACACCTTC.

V and J are TRBV7-2 and TRBJ2-7, with 9 bases lining up with TRBD1. The CDR3 is 14 residues long. V trimming: 5 bases; J trimming: 6 bases; junction bases outside the gene matches: 8. Germline CDR1 is SGHTA and CDR2 is FQGNSA. This chain's CDR3 is CASSGQGMSFEQYF. CDR3 nucleotides: TGTGCCAGCAGCGGACAGGGGATGTCTTTCGAGCAGTACTTC.

This clone has only a few counts. The J gene is TRBJ1-5, the V gene TRBV6-5; no firm D call. Germline V gene sequence: CDR1 MNHEY, CDR2 SVGAGI. V lost 6 bases, J lost 6 bases, and 18 bases lay in between. There are 15 residues in the CDR3. CDR3 nucleotides: TGTGCCAGCAGGCCCCAGACTAAAGTCCCTCAGCCCCAGCATTTT. Translation: CASRPQTKVPQPQHF.

This chain joins TRBV7-9 and TRBJ1-6; no clear D. CDR3 size: 14 residues. Trimming pared 5 bases from V and 10 bases from J, leaving 15 bases between. Germline CDR1 SEHNR, CDR2 FQNEAQ (reference sequence). CDR3 nucleotides: TGTGCCAGCAGCCAAGAGTTTACGGGGTCACCCCTCCACTTT. It yields the protein CASSQEFTGSPLHF.

The rearrangement joins TRBV15 to TRBJ2-1, with D maybe TRBD2 (5 bases). Germline V gives CDR1 LNHNV, CDR2 YYDKDF (reference sequence). The CDR3 has 13 amino acids. V lost 0 bases to trimming and J lost 8 bases, with 8 bases between them. The CDR3 sequence is CATSRDTGYEQFF. CDR3 DNA sequence: TGTGCCACCAGCAGAGATACGGGGTATGAGCAGTTCTTC. The full variable domain, completed using reference TRBV15 and TRBJ2-1, is DAMVIQNPRYQVTQFGKPVTLSCSQTLNHNVMYWYQQKSSQAPKLLFHYYDKDFNNEADTPDNFQSRRPNTSFCFLDIRSPGLGDTAMYLCATSRDTGYEQFFGPGTRLTVL.

This clone was detected only once. The chain has TRBV10-3 and TRBJ2-2; TRBD2 aligns across 8 bases. Germline-derived CDR1 and CDR2 are ENHRY and SYGVKD. The CDR3 runs 14 residues. The V gene end was trimmed by 7 bases and the J gene end by 2 bases; junction bases not matched to a gene: 3. The DNA for the CDR3 is TGTGCCATCAAACTAGCGGTTAACACCGGGGAGCTGTTTTTT. Its protein is CAIKLAVNTGELFF.

This chain links TRBV5-1 with TRBJ2-7; tentatively, D is TRBD1 (6 bases). Trimming took off 2 bases at V and 6 bases at J, with 15 bases between the two ends. The CDR3 contains 14 residues. Germline-derived CDR1 and CDR2 are SGHRS and YFSETQ. CDR3 nucleotides: TGCGCCAGCAGCTTACAGGGACCTCTCCTCGAGCAGTACTTC. Its protein is CASSLQGPLLEQYF.

The chain has TRBV7-8 and TRBJ2-7; unclear D gene. This CDR3 has 13 residues. V gave up 4 bases and J gave up 2 bases, with 9 bases separating them. Germline lookup yields CDR1 SGHVS and CDR2 FQNEAQ. CDR3 sequence reads: CASSSRKTYEQYF. The CDR3 DNA reads TGTGCCAGCAGCTCCAGGAAAACCTACGAGCAGTACTTC.

As DNA, the CDR3 is TGTGCCAGCAGCCCAAATGCGGCAGGGGGAGAGACCCAGTACTTC. This sequence encodes CASSPNAAGGETQYF. This sequence joins TRBV9 and TRBJ2-5, with 7 bases identical to TRBD1. There are 15 residues in the CDR3. Germline V lookup: CDR1 SGDLS, CDR2 YYNGEE. V lost 4 bases to trimming and J lost 4 bases; unmatched junction nucleotides: 10.

This clone appeared a single time. The chain has TRBV12-3 or TRBV12-4 and TRBJ2-1; D is undetermined. The V gene lost 4 bases and the J gene lost 9 bases, with 7 bases spanning the gap. CDR3 size: 11 residues. The CDR3 DNA reads as TGTGCCAGCAGTTATACTGGTGAGCAGTTCTTC. Its translation is CASSYTGEQFF.

The rearrangement joins TRBV9 to TRBJ2-7; 13 bases are a match to TRBD2. The germline V gene encodes CDR1 SGDLS and CDR2 YYNGEE. The V and J ends lost 3 bases and 3 bases, in that order; junction bases with no gene match: 0. The CDR3 is 14 amino acids. Here the CDR3 DNA reads TGTGCCAGCAGCGGACTAGCGGGAGGCTACGAGCAGTACTTC. Its protein is CASSGLAGGYEQYF.

This chain joins TRBV6-5 and TRBJ2-3; 13 nucleotides match TRBD2. In germline, CDR1 is MNHEY, CDR2 SVGAGI. The CDR3 is 15 amino acids. After removal of 6 bases from V and 3 bases from J, the junction contained 3 bases not matched to a gene. This CDR3 is CASRRGLAGTDTQYF. The CDR3 coding sequence is TGTGCCAGCAGACGGGGACTAGCGGGAACAGATACGCAGTATTTT.

This rearrangement joins TRBV2 to TRBJ2-1; D is unclear. The germline V gene has CDR1 SNHLY and CDR2 FYNNEI. Trimming shortened V by 7 bases and J by 4 bases, and 2 bases separated the two germline ends. This CDR3 is 10 amino acids long. CDR3 region: CASTYNEQFF. In DNA form, the CDR3 reads TGTGCCAGCACTTACAATGAGCAGTTCTTC.

The chain employs TRBV10-3 and TRBJ2-7; D is uncertain. Germline CDR1 ENHRY, CDR2 SYGVKD. Trimming pared 3 bases from V and 9 bases from J, leaving 9 bases between. The CDR3 totals 11 residues. CDR3 sequence (DNA): TGTGCCATCAGTGATGATCGAGGGCAGTACTTC. Translating it yields CAISDDRGQYF.

This rearrangement joins TRBV7-2 to TRBJ2-1, with unresolved D. The V and J ends lost 4 bases and 9 bases respectively, with 13 bases between them. Per germline, CDR1 SGHTA and CDR2 FQGNSA. The CDR3 has 13 residues. CDR3 loop: CASSSPLLGEQFF. The DNA for the CDR3 is TGTGCCAGCAGCTCCCCTCTCCTAGGTGAGCAGTTCTTC. The full variable domain, completed using reference TRBV7-2 and TRBJ2-1, is GAGVSQSPSNKVTEKGKDVELRCDPISGHTALYWYRQSLGQGLEFLIYFQGNSAPDKSGLPSDRFSAERTGGSVSTLTIQRTQQEDSAVYLCASSSPLLGEQFFGPGTRLTVL.